Sequencing of this T cell receptor beta chain was carried out in a study of glioma-infiltrating T cells after dendritic cell vaccination. Across the study: Patients had newly diagnosed or recurrent glioblastoma and received dendritic cell vaccines.

TCRdb's copy holds only in-frame clones and misses some; the assay was immunoSEQ multiplex PCR. The sample lists tens of thousands of clones; over 80% were seen once. Stated time point: after dendritic cell vaccination, including at tumor progression/relapse. Fresh-frozen tumor tissue and more than two years of survival data were available for all. This CDR3 has 15 amino acids. Germline V CDR1 and CDR2: MNHNS, SASEGT. V lost 3 bases and J lost 5; bases outside the gene matches: 4. Turning to this clone: Its antigen is still unknown.

Study-wide results and caveats: Estimated pretreatment TIL content predicted outcome after dendritic cell vaccination. Survival was not directly related to TCR clonality in these patients.

This sequence joins TRBV6-1 and TRBJ2-1; TRBD2 matches 10 bases. The starting material was blood, obtained after dendritic cell vaccination. This sequence originates from a human donor with glioblastoma. The CDR3 sequence: CASSDERGGHNEQFF. DNA for the CDR3: TGTGCCAGCAGTGACGAGCGGGGGGGTCACAATGAGCAGTTCTTC.